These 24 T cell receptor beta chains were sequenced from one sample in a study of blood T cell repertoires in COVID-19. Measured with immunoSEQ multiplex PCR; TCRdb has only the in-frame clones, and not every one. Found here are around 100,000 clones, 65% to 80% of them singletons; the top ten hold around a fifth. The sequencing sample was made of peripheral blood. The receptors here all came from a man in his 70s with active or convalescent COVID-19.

CDR3 DNA sequence: TGTGCCAGCAGCGAACGACAGGGTTTCTCTGGAAACACCATATATTTT. This codes for CASSERQGFSGNTIYF. V usage is TRBV13 and J usage is TRBJ1-3; 7 positions match TRBD1. CDR1 and CDR2 (germline): PRHDT, FYEKMQ (reference sequence). The CDR3 totals 16 residues. V was pared by 5 bases and J by 0 bases, with 7 bases of the junction left unmatched.

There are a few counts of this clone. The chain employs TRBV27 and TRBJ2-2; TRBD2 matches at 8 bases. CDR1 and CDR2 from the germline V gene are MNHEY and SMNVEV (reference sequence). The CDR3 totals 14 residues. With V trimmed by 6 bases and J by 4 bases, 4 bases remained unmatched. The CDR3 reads CASRGSGATGELFF. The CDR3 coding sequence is TGTGCCAGCAGGGGTAGCGGGGCCACCGGGGAGCTGTTTTTT.

The CDR3 bases are TGCGCCAGCAGCTCTTCAGGGGACTATGGCTACACCTTC. This translates into CASSSSGDYGYTF. The gene calls are TRBV5-1 and TRBJ1-2; D might be TRBD1 (6 bases). The CDR3 runs to 13 residues. The V gene's germline CDR1 is SGHRS and CDR2 YFSETQ. V lost 3 bases, J lost 3 bases, and 9 bases lay in between.

This CDR3 reads CASSSAGTGADGYTF. The DNA for the CDR3 is TGTGCCAGCAGTTCGGCCGGGACAGGGGCGGATGGCTACACCTTC. The chain carries TRBV28 and TRBJ1-2; 10 bases match TRBD1. The ends lost 4 bases at V and 6 bases at J; junction bases unmatched: 8. The CDR3 loop spans 15 amino acids. Germline-derived CDR1 and CDR2 are MDHEN and SYDVKM.

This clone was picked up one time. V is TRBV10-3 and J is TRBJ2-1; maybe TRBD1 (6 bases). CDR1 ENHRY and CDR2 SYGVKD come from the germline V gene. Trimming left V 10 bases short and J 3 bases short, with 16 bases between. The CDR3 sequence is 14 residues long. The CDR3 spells CATTRDIVYNEQFF. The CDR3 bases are TGTGCCACCACGAGGGACATAGTCTACAATGAGCAGTTCTTC.

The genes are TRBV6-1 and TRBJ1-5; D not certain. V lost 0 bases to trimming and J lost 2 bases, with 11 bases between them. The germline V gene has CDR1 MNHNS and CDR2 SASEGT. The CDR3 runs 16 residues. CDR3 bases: TGTGCCAGCAGTGAAGCTCAAAGCATGGGCAATCAGCCCCAGCATTTT. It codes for CASSEAQSMGNQPQHF.

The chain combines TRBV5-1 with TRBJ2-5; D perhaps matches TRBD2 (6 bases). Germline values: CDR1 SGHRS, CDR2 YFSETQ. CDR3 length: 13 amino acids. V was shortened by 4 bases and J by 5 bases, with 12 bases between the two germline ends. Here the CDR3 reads CASSGVEGETQYF. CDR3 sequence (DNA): TGCGCCAGCAGCGGGGTGGAGGGGGAGACCCAGTACTTC. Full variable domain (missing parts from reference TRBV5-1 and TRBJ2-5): KAGVTQTPRYLIKTRGQQVTLSCSPISGHRSVSWYQQTPGQGLQFLFEYFSETQRNKGNFPGRFSGRQFSNSRSEMNVSTLELGDSALYLCASSGVEGETQYFGPGTRLLVL.

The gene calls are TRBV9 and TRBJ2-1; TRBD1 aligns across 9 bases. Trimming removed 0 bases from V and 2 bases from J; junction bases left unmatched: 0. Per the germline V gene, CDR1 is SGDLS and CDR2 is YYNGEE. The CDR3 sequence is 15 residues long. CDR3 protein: CASSVDRGPYNEQFF. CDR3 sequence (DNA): TGTGCCAGCAGCGTAGACAGGGGGCCCTACAATGAGCAGTTCTTC.

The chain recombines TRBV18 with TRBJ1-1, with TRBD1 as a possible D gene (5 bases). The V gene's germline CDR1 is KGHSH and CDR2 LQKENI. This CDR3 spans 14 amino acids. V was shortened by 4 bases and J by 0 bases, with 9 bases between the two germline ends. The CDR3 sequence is CASSQGLLNTEAFF. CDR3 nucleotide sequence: TGTGCCAGCTCACAGGGACTTCTGAACACTGAAGCTTTCTTT. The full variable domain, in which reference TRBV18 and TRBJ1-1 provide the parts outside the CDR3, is NAGVMQNPRHLVRRRGQEARLRCSPMKGHSHVYWYRQLPEEGLKFMVYLQKENIIDESGMPKERFSAEFPKEGPSILRIQQVVRGDSAAYFCASSQGLLNTEAFFGQGTRLTVV.

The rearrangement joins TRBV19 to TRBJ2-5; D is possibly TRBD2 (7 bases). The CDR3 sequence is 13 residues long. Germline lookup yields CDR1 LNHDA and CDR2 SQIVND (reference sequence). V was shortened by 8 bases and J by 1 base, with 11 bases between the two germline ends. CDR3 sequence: CASGGGLQETQYF. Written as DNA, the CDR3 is TGTGCCAGTGGGGGGGGCCTCCAAGAGACCCAGTACTTC.

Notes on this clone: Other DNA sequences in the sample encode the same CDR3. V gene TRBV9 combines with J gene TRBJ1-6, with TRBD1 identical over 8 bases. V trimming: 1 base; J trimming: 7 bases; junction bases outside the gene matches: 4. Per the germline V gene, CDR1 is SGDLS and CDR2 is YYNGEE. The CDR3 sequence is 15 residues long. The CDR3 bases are TGTGCCAGCAGCGTAAGAGGACAGGGCAATTCACCCCTCCACTTT. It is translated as CASSVRGQGNSPLHF. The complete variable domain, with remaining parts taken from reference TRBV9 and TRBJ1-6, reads DSGVTQTPKHLITATGQRVTLRCSPRSGDLSVYWYQQSLDQGLQFLIQYYNGEERAKGNILERFSAQQFPDLHSELNLSSLELGDSALYFCASSVRGQGNSPLHFGNGTRLTVT.

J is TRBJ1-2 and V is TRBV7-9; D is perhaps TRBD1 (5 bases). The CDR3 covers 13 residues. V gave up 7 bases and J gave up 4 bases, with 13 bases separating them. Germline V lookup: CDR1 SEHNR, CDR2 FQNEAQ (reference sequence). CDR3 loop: CASTPIDSYGYTF. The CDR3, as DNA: TGTGCCAGCACCCCTATCGACAGCTATGGCTACACCTTC.

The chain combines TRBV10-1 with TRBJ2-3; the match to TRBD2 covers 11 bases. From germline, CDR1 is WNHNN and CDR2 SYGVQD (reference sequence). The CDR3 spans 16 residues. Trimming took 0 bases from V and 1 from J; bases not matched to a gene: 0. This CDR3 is CASSESLAGGTDTQYF. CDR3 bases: TGCGCCAGCAGTGAGTCACTAGCGGGGGGCACAGATACGCAGTATTTT.

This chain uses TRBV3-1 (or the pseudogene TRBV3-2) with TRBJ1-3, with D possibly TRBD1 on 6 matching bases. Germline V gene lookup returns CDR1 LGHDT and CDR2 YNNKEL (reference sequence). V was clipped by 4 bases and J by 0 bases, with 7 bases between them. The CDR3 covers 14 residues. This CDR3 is CASSLQGSGNTIYF. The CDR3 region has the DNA TGTGCCAGCAGCCTACAGGGCTCTGGAAACACCATATATTTT.

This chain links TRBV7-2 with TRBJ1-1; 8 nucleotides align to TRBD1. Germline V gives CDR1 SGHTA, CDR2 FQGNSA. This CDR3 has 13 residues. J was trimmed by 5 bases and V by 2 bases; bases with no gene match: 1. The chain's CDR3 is CASSLRTGTEAFF. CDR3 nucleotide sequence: TGTGCCAGCAGCTTAAGGACAGGGACTGAAGCTTTCTTT.

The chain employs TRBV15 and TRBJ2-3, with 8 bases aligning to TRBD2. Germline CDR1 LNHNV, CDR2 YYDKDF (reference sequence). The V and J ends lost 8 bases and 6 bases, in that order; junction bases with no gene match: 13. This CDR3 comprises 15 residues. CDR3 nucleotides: TGTGCCACCCAGAGAAGCGGGAGTAGGATTGATACGCAGTATTTT. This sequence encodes CATQRSGSRIDTQYF.

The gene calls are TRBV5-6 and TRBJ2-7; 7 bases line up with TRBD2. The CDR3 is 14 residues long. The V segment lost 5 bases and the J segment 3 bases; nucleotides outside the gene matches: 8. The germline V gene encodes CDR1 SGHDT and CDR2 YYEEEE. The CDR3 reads CASRPAGSFYEQYF. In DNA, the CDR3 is TGTGCCAGCAGACCAGCGGGATCCTTCTACGAGCAGTACTTC.

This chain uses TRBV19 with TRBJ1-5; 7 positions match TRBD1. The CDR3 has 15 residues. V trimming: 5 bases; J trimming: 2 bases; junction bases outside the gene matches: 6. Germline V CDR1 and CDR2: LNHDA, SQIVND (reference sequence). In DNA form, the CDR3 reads TGTGCCAGTAGTGAACAGGGGTGGGGCAATCAGCCCCAGCATTTT. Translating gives CASSEQGWGNQPQHF.

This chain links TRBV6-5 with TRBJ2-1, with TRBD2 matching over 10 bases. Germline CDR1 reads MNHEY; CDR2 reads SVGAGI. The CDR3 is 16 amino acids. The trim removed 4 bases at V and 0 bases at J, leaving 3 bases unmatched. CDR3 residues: CASSSRLAGSYNEQFF. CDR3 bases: TGTGCCAGCAGTTCTAGACTAGCGGGCTCCTACAATGAGCAGTTCTTC.

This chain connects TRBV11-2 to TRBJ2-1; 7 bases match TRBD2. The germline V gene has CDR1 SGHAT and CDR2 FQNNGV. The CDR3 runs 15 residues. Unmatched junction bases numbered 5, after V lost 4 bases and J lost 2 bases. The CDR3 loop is CASSSGLPAYNEQFF. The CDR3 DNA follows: TGTGCCAGCAGCTCGGGACTACCGGCCTACAATGAGCAGTTCTTC.

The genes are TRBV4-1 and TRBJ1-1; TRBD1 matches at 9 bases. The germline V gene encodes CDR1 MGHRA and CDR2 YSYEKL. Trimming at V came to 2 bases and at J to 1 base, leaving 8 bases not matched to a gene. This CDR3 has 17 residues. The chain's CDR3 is CASSQSIGTGRNTEAFF. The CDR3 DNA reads TGCGCCAGCAGCCAATCAATAGGGACAGGGAGGAACACTGAAGCTTTCTTT.

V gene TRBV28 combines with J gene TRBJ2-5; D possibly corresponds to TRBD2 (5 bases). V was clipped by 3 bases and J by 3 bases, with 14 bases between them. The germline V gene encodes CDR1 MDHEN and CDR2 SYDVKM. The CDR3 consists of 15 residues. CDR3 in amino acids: CASSFGRVWKETQYF. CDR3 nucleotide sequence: TGTGCCAGCAGTTTCGGGCGGGTCTGGAAAGAGACCCAGTACTTC.

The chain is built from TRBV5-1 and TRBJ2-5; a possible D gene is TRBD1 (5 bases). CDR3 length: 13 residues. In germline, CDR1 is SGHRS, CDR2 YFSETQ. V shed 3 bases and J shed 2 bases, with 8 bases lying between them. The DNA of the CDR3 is TGCGCCAGCAGCTCCAGGGTACAAGAGACCCAGTACTTC. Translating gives CASSSRVQETQYF. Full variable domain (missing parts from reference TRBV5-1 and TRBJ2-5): KAGVTQTPRYLIKTRGQQVTLSCSPISGHRSVSWYQQTPGQGLQFLFEYFSETQRNKGNFPGRFSGRQFSNSRSEMNVSTLELGDSALYLCASSSRVQETQYFGPGTRLLVL.

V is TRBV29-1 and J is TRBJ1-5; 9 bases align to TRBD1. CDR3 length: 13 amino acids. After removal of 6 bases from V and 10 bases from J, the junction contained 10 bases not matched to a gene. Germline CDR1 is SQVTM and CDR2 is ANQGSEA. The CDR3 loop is CSVLMGQGDPQHF. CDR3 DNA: TGCAGCGTCCTCATGGGACAGGGAGACCCCCAGCATTTT.